The T cell receptor (beta chain) described here comes from a study of blood T cell repertoires in COVID-19. Looking at the study overall: Specimens from acute and convalescent COVID-19 originated in the United States, Italy and Spain. T cells, B-cell-depleted T cells, or PBMCs provided the cDNA or gDNA that served as material.

Trimming removed 1 base from V and 7 bases from J, with 11 bases in between. CDR3 length: 14 amino acids. Germline CDR1 reads ENHRY; CDR2 reads SYGVKD. Original handling: The authors estimated nucleated cell counts from reference gene primer amplification. Data came from immunoSEQ multiplex PCR; TCRdb stores just in-frame clones and leaves some out. Clonal size and the V and J genes are those of that table, whereas D and trimming came from the DNA. The sample records over 95,000 clones, roughly 84% being singletons. V and J are TRBV10-3 and TRBJ1-5, with D tentatively TRBD1 (5 bases). Sequenced sample: peripheral blood. The receptor's source is a woman aged 60-75 years with acute or convalescent COVID-19. The CDR3 coding sequence is TGTGCCATCAGTGAGTTTGGGGGGAACCAGCCCCAGCATTTT. It specifies CAISEFGGNQPQHF.